These 12 T cell receptor beta chains came from one sample sequenced in a study of blood T cells in healthy people across ages. The authors ran a second PCR of about 6 to 11 cycles using a sample-barcoded 5' primer and a J-beta primer mix. A single record per CDR3 protein comes from TCRdb applying MiXCR to the 5' RACE reads. The data contain more than 650,000 distinct CDR3 sequences, under 30% of them singletons. These data were also filed under a second study, of T cells of mothers and their children.

The sequencing input was blood. These receptors were collected from a boy aged 5-17 years in good health.

The chain couples TRBV27 to TRBJ1-3; no firm D call. This CDR3 spans 12 amino acids. V was cut by 5 bases and J by 10 bases, with 12 bases left in between. CDR1 MNHEY and CDR2 SMNVEV come from the germline V gene (reference sequence). The CDR3 region is CASSLREETIYF. CDR3 bases: TGTGCCAGCAGTCTCCGGGAGGAAACCATATATTTT.

This chain connects TRBV5-1 to TRBJ1-5; 8 positions match TRBD1. The J segment lost 5 bases and the V segment lost 4 bases, leaving 8 bases of the junction unmatched. The CDR3 runs to 15 residues. The V gene's germline CDR1 is SGHRS and CDR2 YFSETQ. This CDR3 reads CASSPGQGSDQPQHF. The DNA for the CDR3 is TGCGCCAGCAGCCCAGGACAGGGCTCAGATCAGCCCCAGCATTTT.

This clonotype was observed a handful of times. The chain uses TRBV12-3 or TRBV12-4 and TRBJ1-5; 7 bases align to TRBD1. The V gene end was trimmed by 6 bases and the J gene end by 2 bases; junction bases not matched to a gene: 10. The CDR3 consists of 16 residues. The CDR3 region is CASSPTPTGGNQPQHF. The CDR3 DNA is TGTGCCAGCAGCCCTACTCCTACAGGGGGCAATCAGCCCCAGCATTTT.

This chain links TRBV12-3 or TRBV12-4 with TRBJ1-1, with 9 bases lining up with TRBD1. CDR3 length: 17 amino acids. J gave up 0 bases and V 5 bases, and 10 bases lay outside the gene matches. Written as DNA, the CDR3 is TGTGCCAGCAGTCCGCGATCGGGACAGGGCGTGAACACTGAAGCTTTCTTT. Its protein is CASSPRSGQGVNTEAFF.

The V and J genes are TRBV3-1 and TRBJ2-3, with a possible D match to TRBD1 (6 bases). The CDR3 is 14 residues long. Trimming cost V 5 bases and J 6 bases, with 15 bases left between them. Looked up from germline, CDR1 is LGHDT and CDR2 is YNNKEL (reference sequence). This CDR3 reads CASSGYSGVDTQYF. The CDR3 bases are TGTGCCAGCAGCGGCTACTCAGGGGTCGATACGCAGTATTTT.

CDR3 bases: TGCGCCAGCAGCCAAAGGGGGTCCAGAGGCGAGCAGTACTTC. Amino acids: CASSQRGSRGEQYF. The chain is built from TRBV4-1 and TRBJ2-7; D might be TRBD1 (6 bases). Trimming shortened V by 2 bases and J by 6 bases, and 14 bases separated the two germline ends. CDR3 size: 14 residues. CDR1 and CDR2 (germline): MGHRA, YSYEKL.

This clonotype showed up just a few times. The chain carries TRBV28 and TRBJ1-2; D perhaps matches TRBD1 (6 bases). Germline-derived CDR1 and CDR2 are MDHEN and SYDVKM. The CDR3 covers 14 residues. Trimming left V 6 bases short and J 4 bases short, with 15 bases between. The CDR3 DNA reads as TGTGCCAGCAGAGACCCCGGGACAACCTATGGCTACACCTTC. Its translation is CASRDPGTTYGYTF.

The chain is built from TRBV20-1 and TRBJ2-3; 11 positions agree with TRBD2. This CDR3 has 14 residues. Germline lookup yields CDR1 DFQATT and CDR2 SNEGSKA (reference sequence). CDR3 coding DNA: TGCAGCCTTTTTGGGGTAGCGGGGGGGTACACGCAGTATTTT. Translation gives CSLFGVAGGYTQYF.

The chain is built from TRBV20-1 and TRBJ2-1, with 9 bases aligning to TRBD2. V lost 6 bases, J lost 4 bases, and 4 bases stayed unmatched. Germline V lookup: CDR1 DFQATT, CDR2 SNEGSKA (reference sequence). The CDR3 sequence is 13 residues long. This CDR3 reads CSAEAGGYNEQFF. CDR3 nucleotide sequence: TGCAGTGCGGAGGCGGGGGGGTACAATGAGCAGTTCTTC.

The table lists this clonotype with a few counts. V gene TRBV2 combines with J gene TRBJ2-1; 8 bases line up with TRBD2. The junction had 4 bases not matched to a gene; V was cut back by 2 bases and J by 4 bases. CDR1 and CDR2 from the germline V gene are SNHLY and FYNNEI. The CDR3 is made up of 15 amino acids. CDR3 sequence (DNA): TGTGCCAGCAGTGAACACGGGGGGGCATACAATGAGCAGTTCTTC. Amino acids: CASSEHGGAYNEQFF.

The genes are TRBV9 and TRBJ2-7, with D possibly matching TRBD2 (6 bases). V was pared by 5 bases and J by 2 bases, with 20 bases between. Looked up from germline, CDR1 is SGDLS and CDR2 is YYNGEE. The CDR3 is 16 amino acids. As DNA, the CDR3 is TGTGCCAGCAGTGCTACTCCGGGACTGCTTCCCTACGAGCAGTACTTC. It is translated as CASSATPGLLPYEQYF. The entire variable domain, with the rest obtained from reference TRBV9 and TRBJ2-7, is as follows: DSGVTQTPKHLITATGQRVTLRCSPRSGDLSVYWYQQSLDQGLQFLIQYYNGEERAKGNILERFSAQQFPDLHSELNLSSLELGDSALYFCASSATPGLLPYEQYFGPGTRLTVT.

The chain links TRBV4-1 to TRBJ2-6; 7 nucleotides align to TRBD1. The trim removed 6 bases at V and 2 bases at J, leaving 7 bases unmatched. The CDR3 sequence is 16 residues long. The V gene's germline CDR1 is MGHRA and CDR2 YSYEKL. The CDR3 DNA is TGCGCCAGCAGTCGACCGGGACAGACTGGGGCCAACGTCCTGACTTTC. This codes for CASSRPGQTGANVLTF.